The T cell receptor gamma chain under discussion was sequenced for a study of Vδ1+ human thymocytes. The sample holds a few counts of this clone. Its antigen is as yet unknown. Extracted RNA was reverse transcribed into cDNA. The CDR3 regions were amplified by multiplex PCR from V-gene primers to a constant-region primer. TCRdb re-identified clones in the multiplex PCR reads via CATT. In the table there are about 36,000 gamma-chain clones, around 20% of which are singletons. Vdelta1+ thymocyte sorts reached between roughly 98% and 99.6% purity. Overall study findings and caveats: Thymic delta-chain repertoires held roughly 20% Vdelta2 sequences and few Vdelta3, despite high sort purity. Highly polyclonal TRG and TRD repertoires with Gaussian CDR3 length distributions appeared in thymus. Bulk repertoire data may be misinterpreted because of unexpected Vdelta2 sequences.

The germline gives CDR1 VENAVY, CDR2 YDSYNSRV. The CDR3 spans 12 residues. V was clipped by 3 bases and J by 10 bases; unmatched bases: 5. V is TRGV8 and J is TRGJP2. Sequenced material: Vdelta1+ gamma-delta thymocytes from the thymus. Subset indicated: FACS-sorted CD3+ TCRalphabeta- TCRVdelta1+ TCRVdelta2- thymocytes. This receptor was identified in a girl less than two years old who had congenital heart surgery. The CDR3 DNA follows: TGTGCCACCTGGGATGAGCGTTGGATCAAGACGTTT. It codes for CATWDERWIKTF.